This T cell receptor beta chain was observed in a study of blood T cell repertoires in COVID-19. Study details: Sources were T cells, B-cell-depleted T cells, or PBMCs; the material itself was cDNA or gDNA.

Sequencing used immunoSEQ multiplex PCR; TCRdb keeps in-frame clones, though not all of them. The sample has under 350,000 clones, 65% to 90% seen once; the top ten hold 3.5% to 4.5%. This clone was observed a handful of times. Clinical histories supplied by participants themselves formed the basis of cohort assignment. The ends lost 6 bases at V and 6 bases at J; junction bases unmatched: 8. The CDR3 has 14 amino acids. Per germline, CDR1 LNHDA and CDR2 SQIVND (reference sequence). The chain couples TRBV19 to TRBJ1-2, with TRBD1 identical over 9 bases. Sample: PBMCs or T cells enriched from blood (not recorded which). This TCR was recovered from a woman aged 40 to 55 with acute COVID-19. The CDR3, as DNA: TGTGCCAGTAGCCCCGGACAGGGGATGAATGGCTACACCTTC. Translating it yields CASSPGQGMNGYTF.